This TCR beta chain was profiled in a study of blood T cells in healthy people across ages. Together with a sample-barcoded 5' primer, a J-beta primer mix was included in a second PCR lasting 7 to 11 cycles. In TCRdb, the 5' RACE reads were re-called with MiXCR into one record per CDR3 protein. The data contain approximately 1,100,000 distinct CDR3 sequences, more than 35% of them seen just once; the ten biggest clones take up about 19%. The CDR3 runs to 18 residues. The germline V gene encodes CDR1 MGHRA and CDR2 YSYEKL. V lost 4 bases and J lost 2; bases outside the gene matches: 10. The chain couples TRBV4-1 to TRBJ2-6, with 8 nucleotides matching TRBD1. The receptor comes from a woman aged 60-70 years in good health. The sample comprised blood. This CDR3 reads CASSLPTGAITGANVLTF. The CDR3 DNA sequence: TGCGCCAGCAGCCTACCGACAGGGGCCATTACTGGGGCCAACGTCCTGACTTTC.